Presented here are 21 T cell receptor beta chains from one specimen sequenced in a study of brain T cells in children with intractable seizures. TCRdb's table, derived via immunoSEQ multiplex PCR, lists solely in-frame clones and lacks some. Seen here are fewer than 80,000 clones, about 96% observed once, and the top ten hold approximately 0.38%. Sequencing was performed on peripheral blood, taken at surgery. These receptors were obtained from a boy younger than two with focal cortical dysplasia and intractable seizures.

The chain employs TRBV5-5 and TRBJ1-6; no definite D call. Trimming left V 0 bases short and J 6 bases short, with 10 bases between. Germline-derived CDR1 and CDR2 are SGHKS and YYEKEE (reference sequence). CDR3 length: 15 amino acids. The CDR3 coding sequence is TGTGCCAGCAGCTTGGTGGGAAATGTTAATTCACCCCTCCACTTT. Residues: CASSLVGNVNSPLHF. The full variable domain, its missing parts supplied by reference TRBV5-5 and TRBJ1-6, is DAGVTQSPTHLIKTRGQQVTLRCSPISGHKSVSWYQQVLGQGPQFIFQYYEKEERGRGNFPDRFSARQFPNYSSELNVNALLLGDSALYLCASSLVGNVNSPLHFGNGTRLTVT.

The chain couples TRBV5-1 to TRBJ1-1; D not resolved. Between the trimmed V and J ends, which lost 3 bases and 0 bases, there was a span of 9 bases. This CDR3 has 14 residues. Per the germline V gene, CDR1 is SGHRS and CDR2 is YFSETQ. The CDR3 bases are TGCGCCAGCAGCTCGGACGGAATGAACACTGAAGCTTTCTTT. Its translation: CASSSDGMNTEAFF.

The chain recombines TRBV4-1 with TRBJ2-3; 7 positions match TRBD2. Trimming took 2 bases from V and 1 from J; bases not matched to a gene: 0. Germline CDR1 MGHRA, CDR2 YSYEKL. This CDR3 has 14 residues. The CDR3 loop is CASSQLAGTDTQYF. For the CDR3, the DNA is TGCGCCAGCAGCCAACTAGCGGGCACAGATACGCAGTATTTT.

This clone was detected only once. This sequence joins TRBV28 and TRBJ1-2; 9 bases line up with TRBD1. V was clipped by 6 bases and J by 3 bases; unmatched bases: 5. Germline V gene data show CDR1 as MDHEN and CDR2 as SYDVKM. CDR3 length: 14 residues. The CDR3 nucleotides are TGTGCCAGCAGGAACAGGGGGCCGGACTATGGCTACACCTTC. This gives the protein CASRNRGPDYGYTF.

The chain recombines TRBV5-1 with TRBJ2-2; D might be TRBD1 (6 bases). The CDR3 covers 16 residues. V lost 0 bases, J lost 1 base, and 10 bases lay in between. Per germline, CDR1 SGHRS and CDR2 YFSETQ. This CDR3 is CASSLVPGVNTGELFF. CDR3 sequence (DNA): TGCGCCAGCAGCTTGGTGCCAGGGGTGAACACCGGGGAGCTGTTTTTT.

The chain couples TRBV6-5 to TRBJ2-7; D is unresolved. CDR3 length: 14 residues. V shed 0 bases and J shed 4 bases, with 10 bases lying between them. Germline V gives CDR1 MNHEY, CDR2 SVGAGI. This CDR3 is CASSYSRSRYEQYF. In DNA, the CDR3 is TGTGCCAGCAGTTACTCGAGGTCCAGGTACGAGCAGTACTTC.

The chain recombines TRBV7-6 with TRBJ2-7, with 9 bases that match TRBD2. Germline CDR1 is SGHVS and CDR2 is FNYEAQ. J gave up 0 bases and V 0 bases, and 0 bases lay outside the gene matches. This CDR3 has 15 amino acids. The CDR3 DNA follows: TGTGCCAGCAGCTTAGCTAGCGGGAGCTCCTACGAGCAGTACTTC. It codes for CASSLASGSSYEQYF.

The genes are TRBV11-2 and TRBJ2-7; possible D gene TRBD1, 6 bases. Trimming cost V 2 bases and J 6 bases, with 11 bases left between them. Germline lookup yields CDR1 SGHAT and CDR2 FQNNGV. This CDR3 contains 13 residues. The CDR3 DNA is TGTGCCAGCAGCTTACGGACAGAGGGCGAGCAGTACTTC. This sequence encodes CASSLRTEGEQYF.

The chain links TRBV27 to TRBJ1-2; D not resolved. The CDR3 runs 13 residues. The germline CDR1 and CDR2 sequences are MNHEY and SMNVEV (reference sequence). Trimming took off 5 bases at V and 8 bases at J, with 15 bases between the two ends. The CDR3 spells CASSGGRQVGYTF. As DNA, the CDR3 is TGTGCCAGCAGTGGTGGACGGCAGGTGGGCTACACCTTC.

The rearrangement links TRBV5-6 to TRBJ2-1; 14 bases are shared with TRBD2. With 6 bases clipped from V and 6 bases from J, the junction kept 5 bases outside the gene matches. Germline loops: CDR1 SGHDT, CDR2 YYEEEE. There are 15 residues in the CDR3. The CDR3 DNA sequence: TGTGCCAGCATCACCGGGACTAGCGGGGGCAATGAGCAGTTCTTC. Translating it yields CASITGTSGGNEQFF. Together with reference TRBV5-6 and TRBJ2-1, the CDR3 gives the full variable domain: DAGVTQSPTHLIKTRGQQVTLRCSPKSGHDTVSWYQQALGQGPQFIFQYYEEEERQRGNFPDRFSGHQFPNYSSELNVNALLLGDSALYLCASITGTSGGNEQFFGPGTRLTVL.

The rearrangement uses TRBV11-2 and TRBJ1-1; D is perhaps TRBD1 (6 bases). CDR1 is SGHAT, CDR2 FQNNGV, per germline. CDR3 length: 16 residues. V shed 1 base and J shed 3 bases, with 15 bases lying between them. DNA for the CDR3: TGTGCCAGCAGCTTAGGGTGGGGGGGCACGGACACTGAAGCTTTCTTT. Translated: CASSLGWGGTDTEAFF.

The J gene is TRBJ1-5, the V gene TRBV6-5, with D perhaps TRBD1 (5 bases). Per germline, CDR1 MNHEY and CDR2 SVGAGI. The CDR3 runs to 13 residues. Trimming left V 4 bases short and J 6 bases short, with 10 bases between. Here the CDR3 DNA reads TGTGCCAGCAGTTCCCCAAGGGGTCAGCCCCAGCATTTT. As protein: CASSSPRGQPQHF.

The chain joins TRBV5-1 to TRBJ1-2; D is perhaps TRBD1 (6 bases). Trimming stripped 0 bases from V and 7 bases from J, with 10 bases between. Germline V gene data show CDR1 as SGHRS and CDR2 as YFSETQ. The CDR3 has 13 amino acids. The CDR3 DNA reads TGCGCCAGCAGCTTGGGACAGGCGGGTGGCTACACCTTC. Translated, it gives CASSLGQAGGYTF.

This clone was seen just once. This rearrangement joins TRBV9 to TRBJ2-3; TRBD2 matches at 16 bases. From germline, CDR1 is SGDLS and CDR2 YYNGEE. This CDR3 has 18 amino acids. Trimming cost V 3 bases and J 7 bases; bases outside gene matches: 11. CDR3: CASSATGTSGRAFHTQYF. The CDR3 DNA is TGTGCCAGCAGCGCTACCGGGACTAGCGGGAGGGCCTTCCATACGCAGTATTTT.

This clone was counted a single time. V gene TRBV3-1 (or the pseudogene TRBV3-2) combines with J gene TRBJ2-1; 15 bases map to TRBD2. V was clipped by 5 bases and J by 9 bases; unmatched bases: 5. CDR3 size: 15 residues. Germline V gene sequence: CDR1 LGHDT, CDR2 YNNKEL (reference sequence). CDR3 sequence reads: CASSRTSGGAGEQFF. CDR3 nucleotide sequence: TGTGCCAGCAGCAGGACTAGCGGGGGGGCCGGTGAGCAGTTCTTC.

V is TRBV7-6 and J is TRBJ2-1; perhaps TRBD2 as D (6 bases). V was trimmed by 5 bases and J by 9 bases, leaving 20 bases between them. Germline CDR1 and CDR2: SGHVS and FNYEAQ. This CDR3 has 15 residues. The CDR3 reads CASSPDYTLRSEQFF. In nucleotides, the CDR3 is TGTGCCAGCAGCCCGGACTACACCCTCCGCTCTGAGCAGTTCTTC.

The chain is built from TRBV7-9 and TRBJ2-1; maybe TRBD2 (5 bases). The CDR3 is 15 residues long. Germline assignment: CDR1 SEHNR and CDR2 FQNEAQ (reference sequence). Deletions cut 3 bases from V and 8 bases from J, with 17 bases between. CDR3 sequence reads: CASSFVASAGHEQFF. The CDR3, as DNA: TGTGCCAGCAGCTTTGTAGCGTCCGCCGGGCATGAGCAGTTCTTC.

The chain recombines TRBV5-8 with TRBJ1-1; D uncertain. The germline V gene has CDR1 SGHTS and CDR2 YDEGEE. V lost 4 bases and J lost 3, with 16 bases in between. The CDR3 spans 15 residues. The CDR3 loop reads CASSPDWALHTEAFF. Here the CDR3 DNA reads TGTGCCAGCAGCCCGGACTGGGCACTCCACACTGAAGCTTTCTTT.

CDR3 amino acids: CASSRWGETQYF. The DNA of the CDR3 is TGTGCCAGCAGTCGTTGGGGGGAGACCCAGTACTTC. V and J are TRBV27 and TRBJ2-5; D tentatively reads TRBD1 or TRBD2 (5 bases each). Per the germline V gene, CDR1 is MNHEY and CDR2 is SMNVEV (reference sequence). The CDR3 extends over 12 amino acids. Trimming took 5 bases from V and 5 from J, leaving 9 bases between them.

This chain joins TRBV2 and TRBJ2-3; D may correspond to TRBD1 or TRBD2 (5 bases each). Between the trimmed V and J ends, which lost 6 bases and 8 bases, there was a span of 15 bases. The CDR3 has 13 residues. Germline V gene data show CDR1 as SNHLY and CDR2 as FYNNEI. This CDR3 is CASRDPPRGTQYF. CDR3 sequence (DNA): TGTGCCAGCAGGGACCCCCCGAGGGGTACGCAGTATTTT.

This chain uses TRBV6-2 or TRBV6-3 with TRBJ2-1; D is uncertain. The germline V gene has CDR1 MNHEY and CDR2 SVGEGT. The V end lost 2 bases, the J end lost 9 bases, and 8 bases lay between the germline ends. The CDR3 length is 12 residues. The DNA of the CDR3 is TGTGCCAGCAGTTACCGTCGTGGTGAGCAGTTCTTC. As protein: CASSYRRGEQFF.